The clone carrying this T cell receptor beta chain appeared a few times. The antigen is not known. This record belongs to a study of T cell repertoires in cytomegalovirus infection. About the study: Both CMV infection and a matching HLA type were indicated by public TCR beta signatures. Study-level points and caveats: Within the response measured ex vivo, HLA-C-restricted CMV-specific TCR beta clonotypes were dominant.

Looked up from germline, CDR1 is SGDLS and CDR2 is YYNGEE. The trim removed 4 bases at V and 7 bases at J, leaving 12 bases unmatched. The CDR3 is 16 amino acids. TCRdb re-called the reads through MiXCR, storing one row per CDR3 protein. The sample carries fewer than 1,000,000 distinct CDR3 sequences, less than 40% recorded once. The source was cultured CD8+ T cells from PBMCs, collected from culture after CMV antigen stimulation. The chain uses TRBV9 and TRBJ2-1; 9 nucleotides align to TRBD2. The receptor was isolated from a human donor in good health (CMV status not recorded). Some clones in this sample may be carry-over from other donors' samples. The CDR3 loop is CASSLRPLAGWNEQFF. In DNA, the CDR3 is TGTGCCAGCAGCCTCCGGCCACTAGCGGGTTGGAATGAGCAGTTCTTC.